This TCR beta chain was obtained from a study of blood T cell repertoires in COVID-19. Turning to the study itself: Collection of acute and convalescent COVID-19 samples took place in the United States, Italy and Spain. The cDNA or gDNA used as material had been derived from T cells, B-cell-depleted T cells, or PBMCs.

The CDR3 runs 16 residues. The V gene's germline CDR1 is SGHTS and CDR2 YDEGEE. V dropped 1 base and J dropped 8 bases, with 18 bases sitting between them. The protocol was immunoSEQ multiplex PCR, while the TCRdb copy is restricted to in-frame clones and leaves out a portion. The sample yields about 55,000 clones, 83% seen once. This TCR derives from a woman aged 55-70 years with acute or convalescent COVID-19. The chain uses TRBV5-8 and TRBJ1-4; D possibly corresponds to TRBD1 (5 bases). Sequencing input: peripheral blood. The CDR3, as DNA: TGTGCCAGCAGCTTGAATGGCGGGGCGGGTTCCGAAAAACTGTTTTTT. Its translation: CASSLNGGAGSEKLFF. The full variable domain, completed using reference TRBV5-8 and TRBJ1-4, is EAGVTQSPTHLIKTRGQQATLRCSPISGHTSVYWYQQALGLGLQFLLWYDEGEERNRGNFPPRFSGRQFPNYSSELNVNALELEDSALYLCASSLNGGAGSEKLFFGSGTQLSVL.